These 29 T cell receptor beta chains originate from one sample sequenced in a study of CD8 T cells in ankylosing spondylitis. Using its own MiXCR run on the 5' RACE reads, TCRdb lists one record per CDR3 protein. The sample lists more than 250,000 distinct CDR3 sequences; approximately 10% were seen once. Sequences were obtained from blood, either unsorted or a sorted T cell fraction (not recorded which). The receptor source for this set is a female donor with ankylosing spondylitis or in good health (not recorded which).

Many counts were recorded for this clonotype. In DNA, the CDR3 is TGTGCCGCCGGTGGGGCTAGCGGGGTCACAGATACGCAGTATTTT. This codes for CAAGGASGVTDTQYF. V usage is TRBV12-3 or TRBV12-4 and J usage is TRBJ2-3, with 9 positions matching TRBD2. V lost 11 bases to trimming and J lost 2 bases; unmatched junction nucleotides: 11. This CDR3 has 15 amino acids.

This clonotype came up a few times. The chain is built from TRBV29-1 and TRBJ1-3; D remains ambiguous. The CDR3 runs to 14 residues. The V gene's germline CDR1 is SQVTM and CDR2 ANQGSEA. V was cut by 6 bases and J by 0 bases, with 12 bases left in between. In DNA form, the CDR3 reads TGCAGCGTAGCCCCGCTGGACTCTGGAAACACCATATATTTT. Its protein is CSVAPLDSGNTIYF.

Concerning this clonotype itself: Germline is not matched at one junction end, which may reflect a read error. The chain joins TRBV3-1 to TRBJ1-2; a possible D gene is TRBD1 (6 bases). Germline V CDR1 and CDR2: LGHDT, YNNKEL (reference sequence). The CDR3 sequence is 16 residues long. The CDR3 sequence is CASSRSLGDINYGDTF. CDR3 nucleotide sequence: TGTGCCAGCAGCCGATCTCTTGGGGACATCAACTATGGCGACACCTTC. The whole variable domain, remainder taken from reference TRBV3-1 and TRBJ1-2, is DTAVSQTPKYLVTQMGNDKSIKCEQNLGHDTMYWYKQDSKKFLKIMFSYNNKELIINETVPNRFSPKSPDKAHLNLHINSLELGDSAVYFCASSRSLGDINYGDTFGSGTRLTVV.

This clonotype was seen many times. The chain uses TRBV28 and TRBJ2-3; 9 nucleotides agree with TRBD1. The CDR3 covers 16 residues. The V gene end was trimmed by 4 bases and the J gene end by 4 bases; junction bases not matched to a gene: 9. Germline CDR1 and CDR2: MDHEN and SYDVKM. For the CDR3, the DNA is TGTGCCAGCAGTTCCCCCGGGACAGGGAAAGCAGATACGCAGTATTTT. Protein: CASSSPGTGKADTQYF.

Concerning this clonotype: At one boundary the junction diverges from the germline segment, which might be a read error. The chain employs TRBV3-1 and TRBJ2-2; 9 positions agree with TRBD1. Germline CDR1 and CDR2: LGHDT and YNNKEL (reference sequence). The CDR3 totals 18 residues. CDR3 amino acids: CATSQDLAWTGDTGELFF. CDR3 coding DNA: TGTGCCACCAGCCAAGATCTAGCTTGGACAGGGGACACCGGGGAGCTGTTTTTT. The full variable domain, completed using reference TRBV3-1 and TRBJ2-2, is DTAVSQTPKYLVTQMGNDKSIKCEQNLGHDTMYWYKQDSKKFLKIMFSYNNKELIINETVPNRFSPKSPDKAHLNLHINSLELGDSAVYFCATSQDLAWTGDTGELFFGEGSRLTVL.

CDR3 sequence reads: CASRLPGRGTYGYTF. The CDR3 region has the DNA TGTGCCAGCAGATTGCCAGGGAGAGGCACCTATGGCTACACCTTC. V gene TRBV11-2 combines with J gene TRBJ1-2; possible D gene TRBD1, 5 bases. Per the germline V gene, CDR1 is SGHAT and CDR2 is FQNNGV. The CDR3 is 15 residues long. The ends were cut back, 6 bases at V and 4 bases at J, with 18 bases in the middle.

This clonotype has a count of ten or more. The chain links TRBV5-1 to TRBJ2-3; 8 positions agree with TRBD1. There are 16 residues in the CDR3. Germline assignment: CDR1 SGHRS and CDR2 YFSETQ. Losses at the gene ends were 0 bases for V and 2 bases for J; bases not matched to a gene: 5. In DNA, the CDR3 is TGCGCCAGCAGCTTGGCCGGGACAGGCCTCACAGATACGCAGTATTTT. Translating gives CASSLAGTGLTDTQYF.

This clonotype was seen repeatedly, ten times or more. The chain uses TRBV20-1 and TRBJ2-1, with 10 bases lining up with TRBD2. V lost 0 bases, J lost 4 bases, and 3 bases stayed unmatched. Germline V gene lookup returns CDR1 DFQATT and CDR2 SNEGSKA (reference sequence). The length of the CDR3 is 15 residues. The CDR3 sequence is CSARDPGLAYNEQFF. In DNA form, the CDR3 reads TGCAGTGCTAGAGATCCGGGACTAGCGTACAATGAGCAGTTCTTC.

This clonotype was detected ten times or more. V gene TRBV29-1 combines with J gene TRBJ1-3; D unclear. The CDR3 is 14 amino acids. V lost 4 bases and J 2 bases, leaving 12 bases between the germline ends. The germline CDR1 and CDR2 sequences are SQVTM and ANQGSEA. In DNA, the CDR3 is TGCAGCGTTGGGGAGCCTCGGGCTGGAAACACCATATATTTT. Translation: CSVGEPRAGNTIYF.

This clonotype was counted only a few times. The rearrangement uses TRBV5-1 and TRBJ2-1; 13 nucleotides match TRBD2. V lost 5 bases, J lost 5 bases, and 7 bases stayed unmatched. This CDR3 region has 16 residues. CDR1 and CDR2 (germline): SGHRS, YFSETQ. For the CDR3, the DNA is TGCGCCAGCAGTGTGGAACTAGCGGGGGGGCACAATGAGCAGTTCTTC. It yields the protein CASSVELAGGHNEQFF.

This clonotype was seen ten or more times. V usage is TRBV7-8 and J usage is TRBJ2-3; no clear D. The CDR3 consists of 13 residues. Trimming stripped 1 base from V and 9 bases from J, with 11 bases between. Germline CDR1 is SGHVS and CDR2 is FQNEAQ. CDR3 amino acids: CASSLGDVTTQYF. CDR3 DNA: TGTGCCAGCAGCTTAGGGGATGTAACCACGCAGTATTTT.

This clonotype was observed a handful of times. In DNA form, the CDR3 reads TGTGCCAGCAGCTTAGCGGCCAGGGTCGAGCAGTACTTC. Amino acids: CASSLAARVEQYF. The chain joins TRBV7-9 to TRBJ2-7; tentative D call: TRBD1 (5 bases). The CDR3 has 13 amino acids. CDR1 and CDR2 (germline): SEHNR, FQNEAQ (reference sequence). V was clipped by 0 bases and J by 6 bases, with 9 bases between them.

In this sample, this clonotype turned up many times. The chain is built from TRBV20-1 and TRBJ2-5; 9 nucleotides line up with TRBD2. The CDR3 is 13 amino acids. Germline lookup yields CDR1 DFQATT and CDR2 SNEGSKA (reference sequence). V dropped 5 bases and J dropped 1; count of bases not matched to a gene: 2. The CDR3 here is CSAPTSGQETQYF. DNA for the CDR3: TGCAGTGCTCCGACTAGCGGCCAAGAGACCCAGTACTTC.

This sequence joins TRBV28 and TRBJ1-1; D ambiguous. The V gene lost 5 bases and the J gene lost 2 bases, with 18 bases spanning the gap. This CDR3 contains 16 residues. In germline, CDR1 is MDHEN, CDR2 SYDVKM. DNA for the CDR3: TGTGCCAGCAGTCCCCGCCATCCGCGGGGAAACACTGAAGCTTTCTTT. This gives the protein CASSPRHPRGNTEAFF.

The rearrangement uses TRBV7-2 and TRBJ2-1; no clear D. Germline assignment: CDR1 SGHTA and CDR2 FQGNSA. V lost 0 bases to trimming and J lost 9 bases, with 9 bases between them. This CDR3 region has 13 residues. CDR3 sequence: CASSLALPGEQFF. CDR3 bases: TGTGCCAGCAGCTTAGCGCTGCCGGGTGAGCAGTTCTTC.

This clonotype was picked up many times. The CDR3 region has the DNA TGCAGTGCCATTAGCGGGAAAGGGAACGAGCAGTACTTC. Encoded protein: CSAISGKGNEQYF. The genes are TRBV20-1 and TRBJ2-7, with 8 bases identical to TRBD2. The trim removed 6 bases at V and 5 bases at J, leaving 9 bases unmatched. Germline CDR1 DFQATT, CDR2 SNEGSKA (reference sequence). This CDR3 is built from 13 residues.

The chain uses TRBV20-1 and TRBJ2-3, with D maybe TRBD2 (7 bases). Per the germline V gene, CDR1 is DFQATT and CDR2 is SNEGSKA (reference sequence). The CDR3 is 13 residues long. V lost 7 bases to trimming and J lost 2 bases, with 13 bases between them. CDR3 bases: TGCAGTGGGGGCGCGGGGGCCACAGATACGCAGTATTTT. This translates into CSGGAGATDTQYF.

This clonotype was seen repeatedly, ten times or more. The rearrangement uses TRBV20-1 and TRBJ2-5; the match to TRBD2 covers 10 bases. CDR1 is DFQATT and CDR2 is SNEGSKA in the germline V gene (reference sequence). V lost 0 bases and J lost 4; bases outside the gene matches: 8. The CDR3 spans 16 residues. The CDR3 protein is CSARDPLAGNVETQYF. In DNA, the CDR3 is TGCAGTGCTAGAGATCCACTAGCGGGGAATGTAGAGACCCAGTACTTC.

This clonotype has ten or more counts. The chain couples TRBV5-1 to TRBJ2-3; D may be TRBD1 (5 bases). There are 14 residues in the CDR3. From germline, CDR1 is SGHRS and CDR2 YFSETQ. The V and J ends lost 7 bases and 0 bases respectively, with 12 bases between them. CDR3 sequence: CASVLQESTDTQYF. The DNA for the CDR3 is TGCGCCAGCGTCTTACAGGAAAGCACAGATACGCAGTATTTT.

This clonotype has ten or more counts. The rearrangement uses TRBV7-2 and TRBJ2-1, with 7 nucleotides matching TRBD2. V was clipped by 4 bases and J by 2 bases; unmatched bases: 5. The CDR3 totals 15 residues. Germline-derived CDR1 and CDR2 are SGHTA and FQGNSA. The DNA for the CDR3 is TGTGCCAGCAGCTCAGTGGGGGGGACCTACAATGAGCAGTTCTTC. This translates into CASSSVGGTYNEQFF.

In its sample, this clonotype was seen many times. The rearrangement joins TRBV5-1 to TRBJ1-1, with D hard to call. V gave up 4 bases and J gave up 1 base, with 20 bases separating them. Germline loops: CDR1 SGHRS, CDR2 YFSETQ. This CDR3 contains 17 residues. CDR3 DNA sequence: TGCGCCAGCAGCCCTCGTGGGGAAATGGGGAGGAACACTGAAGCTTTCTTT. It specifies CASSPRGEMGRNTEAFF.

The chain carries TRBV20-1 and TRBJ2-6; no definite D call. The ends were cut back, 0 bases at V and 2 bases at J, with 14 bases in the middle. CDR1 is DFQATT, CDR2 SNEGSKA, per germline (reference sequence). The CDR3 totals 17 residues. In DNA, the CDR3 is TGCAGTGCTAGAGATGAGGTCAGCCTTCCTGGGGCCAACGTCCTGACTTTC. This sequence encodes CSARDEVSLPGANVLTF.

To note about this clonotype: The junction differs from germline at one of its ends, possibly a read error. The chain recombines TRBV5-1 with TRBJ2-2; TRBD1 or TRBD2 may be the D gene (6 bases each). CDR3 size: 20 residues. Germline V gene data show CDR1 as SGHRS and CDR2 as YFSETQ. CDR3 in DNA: TGCTCCAGCAGCCCCTACCCTATAGAAGGGGGGCTTGGAGACACCGGGGAGCTGTTTTTT. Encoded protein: CSSSPYPIEGGLGDTGELFF.

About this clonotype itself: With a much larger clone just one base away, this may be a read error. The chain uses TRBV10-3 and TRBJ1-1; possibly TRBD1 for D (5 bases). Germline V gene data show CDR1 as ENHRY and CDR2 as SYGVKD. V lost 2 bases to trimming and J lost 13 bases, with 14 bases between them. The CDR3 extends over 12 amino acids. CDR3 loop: CAISEGTEVDFF. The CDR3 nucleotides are TGTGCCATCAGTGAGGGGACCGAAGTAGATTTCTTT.

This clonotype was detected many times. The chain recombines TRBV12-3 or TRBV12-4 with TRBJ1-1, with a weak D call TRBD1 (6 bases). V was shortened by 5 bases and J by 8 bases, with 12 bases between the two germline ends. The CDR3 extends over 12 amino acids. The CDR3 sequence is CASSTGPPEAFF. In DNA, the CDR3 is TGTGCCAGCAGTACAGGGCCCCCCGAAGCTTTCTTT.

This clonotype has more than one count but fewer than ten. The CDR3 loop reads CASSAPEANEQFF. The DNA for the CDR3 is TGTGCCAGCAGCGCCCCGGAGGCTAATGAGCAGTTCTTC. This chain links TRBV9 with TRBJ2-1; D is possibly TRBD2 (5 bases). Germline CDR1 is SGDLS and CDR2 is YYNGEE. Between the trimmed V and J ends, which lost 3 bases and 7 bases, there was a span of 11 bases. CDR3 length equals 13 residues.

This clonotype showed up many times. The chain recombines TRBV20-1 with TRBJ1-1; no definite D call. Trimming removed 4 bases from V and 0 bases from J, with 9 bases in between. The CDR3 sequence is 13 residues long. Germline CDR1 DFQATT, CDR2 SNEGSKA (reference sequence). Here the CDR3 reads CSAKTPLNTEAFF. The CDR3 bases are TGCAGTGCTAAGACGCCTCTGAACACTGAAGCTTTCTTT.

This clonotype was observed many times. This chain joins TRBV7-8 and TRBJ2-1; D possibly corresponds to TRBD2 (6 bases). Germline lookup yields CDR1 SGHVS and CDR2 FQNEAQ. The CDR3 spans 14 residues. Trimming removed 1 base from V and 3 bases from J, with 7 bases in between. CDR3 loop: CASSLDGGYNEQFF. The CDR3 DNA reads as TGTGCCAGCAGCTTAGACGGGGGCTACAATGAGCAGTTCTTC.

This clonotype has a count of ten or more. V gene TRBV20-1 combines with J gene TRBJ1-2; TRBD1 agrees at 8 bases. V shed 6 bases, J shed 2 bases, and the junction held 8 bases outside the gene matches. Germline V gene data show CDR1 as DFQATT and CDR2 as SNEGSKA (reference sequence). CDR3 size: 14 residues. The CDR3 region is CSALLGQGNYGYTF. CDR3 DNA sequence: TGCAGTGCCCTACTCGGACAGGGAAACTATGGCTACACCTTC.